This TCR beta chain was sequenced for a study of response to subunit inactivated influenza vaccine. Of note for this clonotype: The target antigen is unknown.

Findings and caveats of the study: Authors proposed each seasonal influenza vaccination draws in few new T cells.

V shed 0 bases and J 4 bases; nucleotides not matched to a gene: 4. The CDR3 totals 15 residues. Germline CDR1 reads SGDLS; CDR2 reads YYNGEE. Via MiXCR, TCRdb re-called the RT-PCR reads, giving one row per CDR3 protein. The sample lists over 150,000 distinct CDR3 sequences, around 10% seen once, with around 35% in the top ten. J is TRBJ2-1 and V is TRBV9; 7 bases align to TRBD1. The clonotype originates from a man aged 50 to 75 who received an inactivated influenza vaccine. The starting material was CD8+ T cells sorted from PBMCs, obtained around 25 months after vaccination. In nucleotides, the CDR3 is TGTGCCAGCAGCGTAGGCACAGGGGCTTACAATGAGCAGTTCTTC. Protein sequence: CASSVGTGAYNEQFF.